This TCR beta chain was documented in a study of neurological immune-mediated disorders. Remarks on this clonotype: A read error may be the cause here, since a much bigger clone is one base away.

The cDNA was synthesized by 5'RACE incorporating 10-nucleotide random UMIs. TCRdb re-called the 5' RACE reads with MiXCR, one entry per CDR3 protein. The data hold fewer than 90,000 distinct CDR3 sequences, with about 9.4% observed a single time. The CDR3 totals 13 residues. The V gene's germline CDR1 is SGHRS and CDR2 YFSETQ. The sample comprised PBMCs. The clonotype originates from a middle-aged man in good health. This chain connects TRBV5-1 to TRBJ2-1, with 8 bases identical to TRBD2. The chain's CDR3 is CANSSLADDEQFF. The CDR3 nucleotides are TGCGCCAACAGCTCACTAGCGGACGATGAGCAGTTCTTC.